This T cell receptor beta chain stems from a study of blood T cell repertoires in COVID-19 (dated by TCRdb to the early 2020s). With respect to the entire study: The collaborator samples originated in the United States, Italy and Spain and spanned the acute and convalescent phases of COVID-19. The prospective study material was composed of cDNA or gDNA derived from T cells, B-cell-depleted T cells, or PBMCs. Subjects who had been exposed to COVID-19, were actively infected with it, or had recovered from it provided the deeply sampled blood TCRbeta repertoires that made up the dataset. The repertoires were released in a freely available public database meant as a resource for research on the immune response to SARS-CoV-2. Samples came from the ongoing ImmuneRACE study (first 160 participants) plus 1,254 subjects from 6 global collaborators. Nearly every sample came with metadata listing a de-identified subject ID, COVID-19 status, age in years and sex. Where HLA class I and class II types were available, the types were taken from metadata supplied by the sample provider, not from assay-based typing.

Concerning this clone: Its cognate antigen has yet to be identified. Base qualities are not recorded, but no much larger clone differs from it by a single base.

Results and caveats for the whole study, not just this receptor: The quantity of clinical and demographic metadata differed by source and by participant and was supplied without curation.

TCRbeta CDR3 regions were amplified from genomic DNA by means of the immunoSEQ Assay, a bias-controlled multiplex PCR. The authors' analysis ran thus. The number of nucleated cells in each sample was estimated by amplification of reference gene primers within the assay. To quantify the absolute abundance of each unique TCRbeta CDR3 rearrangement, sequence reads were collapsed and filtered. For each sample, productive Simpson clonality was calculated as the square root of Simpson's diversity index across productive rearrangements. TCRdb provides this immuneACCESS table in a form limited to in-frame rearrangements. Some clones are lacking; in checked studies, under half of them reflect an unresolved V gene, and why the rest are absent is not known. V, J and clone size are those of that table, while D and trimming were read from the DNA. A total of 450,000 or so clones appear in this sample, about 90% of them only once. Around 0.92% of the sample is in the top ten clones.

One collaborating source in Seattle enrolled patients while the patients were actively infected and followed the patients over time throughout the course of disease. Whole blood was collected in K2EDTA tubes by collaborating institutions according to the institutions' own protocols. For TCRbeta analysis, collaborators shipped samples in one of three forms: frozen whole blood, isolated PBMCs, or DNA extracted from either of those sample types. Sequencing used peripheral blood. The sequence came from a man between 18 and 35 years old with COVID-19, enrolled during active disease.

The DNA reads as follows: TGTGCCAGCACCAGCGGCTACGAGCAGTACTTC. Translated, it reads CASTSGYEQYF. The rearranged chain carries TRBV2 and TRBJ2-7; a weak D assignment points to TRBD2 (5 bases agree). CDR3 length: 11 amino acids, cysteine to phenylalanine. Just the 33-base CDR3 DNA is kept, in frame starting at base 1. The V end loses 7 bases and the J end loses 3 bases, and a stretch of 7 bases separates them. CDR1 and CDR2 were assigned from the germline V gene as SNHLY and FYNNEI. Extended through the reference TRBV2 and TRBJ2-7 proteins, this CDR3 yields the full variable domain: EPEVTQTPSHQVTQMGQEVILRCVPISNHLYFYWYRQILGQKVEFLVSFYNNEISEKSEIFDDQFSVERPDGSNFTLKIRSTKLEDSAMYFCASTSGYEQYFGPGTRLTVT.